A single sample gave rise to the 22 T cell receptor beta chains below, sequenced in a study of memory CD8 T cells in hepatitis C reinfection listed by TCRdb under 2017. Library creation used the immunoSEQ multiplex PCR assay. TCRdb stores this immuneACCESS table with in-frame sequences only. Part of the clones is absent; in the studies checked, under half of the shortfall reflects unresolved V genes, and no reason is known for the rest. A total of about 45,000 clones appear in this sample, more than 75% of them only once. The top ten constitute around 1.2% of the sample. The time point label for this specimen denotes: peak reinfection, 3 to 8 weeks after reinfection detection. Sorted cells were sequenced directly ex vivo, without in vitro expansion prior to TCR sequencing. Sequencing input: naive CD8+ T cells sorted from blood. Read against the paper, the sample's cell subset or site label means: total naive CD8+CD45RO- T cells. These receptors were taken from a man between 18 and 35 years old with hepatitis C virus infection.

V usage is TRBV19 and J usage is TRBJ2-5, with TRBD2 identical over 7 bases. Germline V gene data show CDR1 as LNHDA and CDR2 as SQIVND (reference sequence). The CDR3 is 12 residues long. After removal of 3 bases from V and 7 bases from J, the junction contained 2 bases not matched to a gene. In DNA form, the CDR3 reads TGTGCCAGTAGTATTGGGGAGGGGACCCAGTACTTC. It specifies CASSIGEGTQYF.

This clone was counted a single time. The chain recombines TRBV6-5 with TRBJ2-1, with 9 nucleotides matching TRBD2. Looked up from germline, CDR1 is MNHEY and CDR2 is SVGAGI. J was trimmed by 2 bases and V by 2 bases; bases with no gene match: 4. The CDR3 consists of 16 residues. CDR3 bases: TGTGCCAGCAGTTACCAGAGCGGGGGGCCCTACAATGAGCAGTTCTTC. Protein sequence: CASSYQSGGPYNEQFF.

Comments on this clone: The sample has other DNA sequences that encode this CDR3 too. V is TRBV13 and J is TRBJ1-1, with TRBD1 identical over 8 bases. Germline trimming cut 1 base from V and 3 bases from J; bases unmatched to any gene: 1. Germline values: CDR1 PRHDT, CDR2 FYEKMQ (reference sequence). The CDR3 length is 14 residues. The CDR3: CASSLATGDTEAFF. As DNA, the CDR3 is TGTGCCAGCAGCTTAGCGACAGGGGACACTGAAGCTTTCTTT.

This clone was recorded only once. The chain has TRBV5-1 and TRBJ2-7; perhaps TRBD2 as D (7 bases). The ends were cut back, 6 bases at V and 7 bases at J, with 23 bases in the middle. In germline, CDR1 is SGHRS, CDR2 YFSETQ. This CDR3 is built from 15 residues. The CDR3: CASNLWGGAPTEQYF. In DNA, the CDR3 is TGCGCCAGCAATCTCTGGGGGGGCGCGCCGACGGAGCAGTACTTC.

There are a few counts of this clone. The rearrangement links TRBV7-9 to TRBJ1-1; D unresolved. The V and J ends lost 7 bases and 0 bases respectively, with 15 bases between them. The CDR3 is 15 residues long. Germline V gene sequence: CDR1 SEHNR, CDR2 FQNEAQ (reference sequence). CDR3 nucleotide sequence: TGTGCCAGCATCGACCTGGACGGGATGAACACTGAAGCTTTCTTT. Encoded protein: CASIDLDGMNTEAFF. Variable domain in full (rest from reference TRBV7-9 and TRBJ1-1): DTGVSQNPRHKITKRGQNVTFRCDPISEHNRLYWYRQTLGQGPEFLTYFQNEAQLEKSRLLSDRFSAERPKGSFSTLEIQRTEQGDSAMYLCASIDLDGMNTEAFFGQGTRLTVV.

This clone has only a few counts. CDR3: CASSQDAGAETEAFF. DNA of the CDR3: TGCGCCAGCAGCCAAGATGCAGGGGCCGAGACTGAAGCTTTCTTT. This chain connects TRBV4-3 to TRBJ1-1, with D perhaps matching TRBD1 (6 bases). This CDR3 has 15 amino acids. CDR1 and CDR2 (germline): LGHNA, YSLEER. Trimming pared 0 bases from V and 5 bases from J, leaving 13 bases between.

The chain couples TRBV5-6 to TRBJ1-4; the D is unclear. Germline V gene lookup returns CDR1 SGHDT and CDR2 YYEEEE. This CDR3 has 19 amino acids. The V gene lost 4 bases and the J gene lost 0 bases, with 22 bases spanning the gap. The CDR3 bases are TGTGCCAGCAGCCCCCAATTTTCGGGTAAAGATGCAACTAATGAAAAACTGTTTTTT. Translation gives CASSPQFSGKDATNEKLFF. The entire variable domain, with the rest obtained from reference TRBV5-6 and TRBJ1-4, is as follows: DAGVTQSPTHLIKTRGQQVTLRCSPKSGHDTVSWYQQALGQGPQFIFQYYEEEERQRGNFPDRFSGHQFPNYSSELNVNALLLGDSALYLCASSPQFSGKDATNEKLFFGSGTQLSVL.

V gene TRBV6-5 combines with J gene TRBJ1-5; 7 bases are a match to TRBD1. The CDR3 has 13 amino acids. Trimming removed 10 bases from V and 5 bases from J; junction bases left unmatched: 8. Germline V gives CDR1 MNHEY, CDR2 SVGAGI. The CDR3 sequence: CATSDRAHQPQHF. CDR3 in DNA: TGTGCCACGTCTGACAGGGCCCATCAGCCCCAGCATTTT.

The chain has TRBV9 and TRBJ1-2; the match to TRBD1 covers 11 bases. Germline values: CDR1 SGDLS, CDR2 YYNGEE. The CDR3 runs to 15 residues. V trimming: 4 bases; J trimming: 6 bases; junction bases outside the gene matches: 8. The CDR3 nucleotides are TGTGCCAGCAGCAACCTCCCGGGACAGGGGGATGGCTACACCTTC. This codes for CASSNLPGQGDGYTF.

This clone was recorded only once. The rearrangement joins TRBV11-2 to TRBJ1-1; unclear D gene. V gave up 4 bases and J gave up 7 bases, with 13 bases separating them. Per germline, CDR1 SGHAT and CDR2 FQNNGV. This CDR3 spans 13 amino acids. For the CDR3, the DNA is TGTGCCAGCAGCTCGCCGTTAGATGTTGAAGCTTTCTTT. Residues: CASSSPLDVEAFF. Together with reference TRBV11-2 and TRBJ1-1, the CDR3 gives the full variable domain: EAGVAQSPRYKIIEKRQSVAFWCNPISGHATLYWYQQILGQGPKLLIQFQNNGVVDDSQLPKDRFSAERLKGVDSTLKIQPAKLEDSAVYLCASSSPLDVEAFFGQGTRLTVV.

In DNA form, the CDR3 reads TGTGCCAGCATAGACCGAGAAGGACTGGAGAGCACAGATACGCAGTATTTT. Protein: CASIDREGLESTDTQYF. The chain links TRBV25-1 to TRBJ2-3; a possible D gene is TRBD2 (5 bases). The CDR3 sequence is 17 residues long. The V gene's germline CDR1 is MGHDK and CDR2 SYGVNS. Trimming removed 7 bases at V and 0 bases at J, with 20 bases between.

CDR3 region: CASSYSTEETQYF. The CDR3 DNA reads TGTGCCAGCAGTTACTCGACAGAAGAGACCCAGTACTTC. The chain carries TRBV6-5 and TRBJ2-5; D possibly corresponds to TRBD1 (5 bases). Trimming left V 0 bases short and J 3 bases short, with 5 bases between. Germline loops: CDR1 MNHEY, CDR2 SVGAGI. The CDR3 has 13 amino acids.

This clone was seen only once. The gene calls are TRBV7-8 and TRBJ2-7; the match to TRBD1 covers 7 bases. Germline trimming cut 5 bases from V and 5 bases from J; bases unmatched to any gene: 9. The CDR3 sequence is 14 residues long. Germline CDR1 SGHVS, CDR2 FQNEAQ. In DNA form, the CDR3 reads TGTGCCAGCAGCCTAGACGAGGGGGCTGACGAGCAGTACGTC. The encoded protein is CASSLDEGADEQYV.

The chain links TRBV11-2 to TRBJ1-3; no firm D call. Trimming shortened V by 6 bases and J by 3 bases, and 12 bases separated the two germline ends. The CDR3 totals 14 residues. Germline CDR1 and CDR2: SGHAT and FQNNGV. CDR3 region: CASRKGDYGNTIYF. CDR3 DNA: TGTGCCAGCAGGAAAGGTGACTATGGAAACACCATATATTTT.

This clone has a single count. Here the CDR3 reads CASSPWTSYYTGELFF. The CDR3 nucleotides read TGTGCCAGCAGCCCATGGACTAGCTATTACACCGGGGAGCTGTTTTTT. The V call is TRBV7-9, the J call TRBJ2-2, with 8 bases aligning to TRBD2. The CDR3 is 16 residues long. V trimming: 5 bases; J trimming: 3 bases; junction bases outside the gene matches: 8. Germline V lookup: CDR1 SEHNR, CDR2 FQNEAQ (reference sequence). The variable domain in full, with the rest retrieved from reference TRBV7-9 and TRBJ2-2, is DTGVSQNPRHKITKRGQNVTFRCDPISEHNRLYWYRQTLGQGPEFLTYFQNEAQLEKSRLLSDRFSAERPKGSFSTLEIQRTEQGDSAMYLCASSPWTSYYTGELFFGEGSRLTVL.

V and J are TRBV4-3 and TRBJ1-1; 8 bases map to TRBD1. The ends lost 5 bases at V and 10 bases at J; junction bases unmatched: 9. Germline assignment: CDR1 LGHNA and CDR2 YSLEER. The CDR3 has 13 residues. The CDR3 DNA reads TGCGCCAGCAGCACTACCAGGGGGCGGGTAGCTTTCTTT. Protein sequence: CASSTTRGRVAFF.

This chain joins TRBV7-8 and TRBJ1-2; 7 nucleotides match TRBD1. This CDR3 comprises 17 residues. The V gene end was trimmed by 1 base and the J gene end by 2 bases; junction bases not matched to a gene: 10. Germline assignment: CDR1 SGHVS and CDR2 FQNEAQ. In DNA, the CDR3 is TGTGCCAGCAGCTTAGTTCTTCGGGACAGATCCAACTATGGCTACACCTTC. Translating it yields CASSLVLRDRSNYGYTF.

The chain links TRBV7-9 to TRBJ1-2; tentatively, D is TRBD1 (5 bases). The CDR3 length is 16 residues. V was pared by 4 bases and J by 1 base, with 16 bases between. Germline V lookup: CDR1 SEHNR, CDR2 FQNEAQ (reference sequence). CDR3 protein: CASSYGHPLFNYGYTF. Written as DNA, the CDR3 is TGTGCCAGCAGCTACGGACATCCGCTCTTTAACTATGGCTACACCTTC.

This clone was detected once. The chain carries TRBV20-1 and TRBJ2-7; D is ambiguous. The length of the CDR3 is 9 residues. Germline V gene data show CDR1 as DFQATT and CDR2 as SNEGSKA (reference sequence). This chain's CDR3 is CSAREIQCV. The CDR3 nucleotides are TGCAGTGCTAGAGAGATACAGTGCGTC.

V gene TRBV7-8 combines with J gene TRBJ2-2, with 7 bases aligning to TRBD1. From germline, CDR1 is SGHVS and CDR2 FQNEAQ. The J segment lost 2 bases and the V segment lost 5 bases, leaving 11 bases of the junction unmatched. The CDR3 contains 17 residues. CDR3 in amino acids: CASSHRQGTYNTGELFF. The CDR3 DNA reads as TGTGCCAGCAGCCATAGACAGGGAACTTACAACACCGGGGAGCTGTTTTTT.

The chain recombines TRBV28 with TRBJ2-7, with 9 bases that match TRBD2. Trimming removed 2 bases from V and 2 bases from J; junction bases left unmatched: 4. The CDR3 sequence is 15 residues long. Germline CDR1 is MDHEN and CDR2 is SYDVKM. CDR3 DNA: TGTGCCAGCAGTTTAGGGGGACTAGCCCCCTACGAGCAGTACTTC. This codes for CASSLGGLAPYEQYF.

The chain recombines TRBV27 with TRBJ1-5; D call uncertain. There are 13 residues in the CDR3. Per the germline V gene, CDR1 is MNHEY and CDR2 is SMNVEV (reference sequence). V lost 3 bases, J lost 4 bases, and 7 bases lay in between. CDR3 bases: TGTGCCAGCAGTTTCGGTAATAATCAGCCCCAGCATTTT. It is translated as CASSFGNNQPQHF.